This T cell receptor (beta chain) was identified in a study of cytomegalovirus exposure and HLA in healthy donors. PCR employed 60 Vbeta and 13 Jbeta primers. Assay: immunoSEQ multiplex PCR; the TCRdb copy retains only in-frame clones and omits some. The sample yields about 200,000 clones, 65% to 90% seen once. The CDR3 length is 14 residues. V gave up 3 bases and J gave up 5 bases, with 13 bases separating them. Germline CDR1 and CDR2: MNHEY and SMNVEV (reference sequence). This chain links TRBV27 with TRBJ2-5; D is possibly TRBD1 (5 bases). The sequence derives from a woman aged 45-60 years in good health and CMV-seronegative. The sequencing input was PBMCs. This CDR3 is CASSFGRARETQYF. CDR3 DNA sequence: TGTGCCAGCAGTTTTGGCAGGGCGCGGGAGACCCAGTACTTC.